A single sample gave rise to the 6 T cell receptor beta chains below, sequenced in a study of cytomegalovirus exposure and HLA in healthy donors. 13 Jbeta primers and 60 Vbeta primers were used for the PCR. Assay: immunoSEQ multiplex PCR; the TCRdb copy retains only in-frame clones and omits some. The sample shows more than 60,000 clones, around four fifths of them seen only once. The sequenced sample consisted of PBMCs. The receptors originated from a male donor in good health and CMV-seropositive.

The chain uses TRBV4-2 and TRBJ2-7, with TRBD2 matching over 9 bases. The trim removed 3 bases at V and 0 bases at J, leaving 9 bases unmatched. The CDR3 extends over 17 amino acids. Germline V gives CDR1 LGHNA, CDR2 YNFKEQ. CDR3 nucleotides: TGTGCCAGCAGCCAGGCGGGGGGGAGTACCTTCTCCTACGAGCAGTACTTC. Amino acids: CASSQAGGSTFSYEQYF.

The V gene is TRBV6-1, the J gene TRBJ1-6; D unclear. Germline values: CDR1 MNHNS, CDR2 SASEGT. V gave up 8 bases and J gave up 7 bases, with 12 bases separating them. The CDR3 consists of 13 residues. CDR3 loop: CASREVSNSPLHF. The CDR3, as DNA: TGTGCCAGCCGAGAGGTATCAAATTCACCCCTCCACTTT.

The chain combines TRBV5-6 with TRBJ2-5, with D possibly TRBD2 on 5 matching bases. This CDR3 spans 14 amino acids. Germline CDR1 and CDR2: SGHDT and YYEEEE. Trimming shortened V by 0 bases and J by 2 bases, and 8 bases separated the two germline ends. The DNA for the CDR3 is TGTGCCAGCAGCTTGGCCCCGGGACAAGAGACCCAGTACTTC. Translation gives CASSLAPGQETQYF.

The chain employs TRBV27 and TRBJ1-1, with 11 bases that match TRBD1. From germline, CDR1 is MNHEY and CDR2 SMNVEV (reference sequence). This CDR3 spans 15 amino acids. V shed 7 bases, J shed 0 bases, and the junction held 4 bases outside the gene matches. The CDR3 DNA is TGTGCCAGCAACGGGACAGGGGGTTTGAACACTGAAGCTTTCTTT. This sequence encodes CASNGTGGLNTEAFF.

The chain links TRBV7-2 to TRBJ2-5, with 14 bases aligning to TRBD2. J lost 5 bases, V lost 4 bases, and 12 bases had no gene match. Germline V gives CDR1 SGHTA, CDR2 FQGNSA. The CDR3 has 18 residues. DNA of the CDR3: TGTGCCAGCAGCTCACAACCTCCTCGACTAGCGGGGGGGGAGACCCAGTACTTC. Translation gives CASSSQPPRLAGGETQYF.

In DNA form, the CDR3 reads TGTGCCAGCAGCTCCCCGGACAGCTACGAGCAGTACTTC. Encoded protein: CASSSPDSYEQYF. This chain joins TRBV7-9 and TRBJ2-7; D possibly corresponds to TRBD1 (6 bases). Germline CDR1 is SEHNR and CDR2 is FQNEAQ (reference sequence). Trimming removed 4 bases at V and 3 bases at J, with 10 bases between. This CDR3 has 13 amino acids.